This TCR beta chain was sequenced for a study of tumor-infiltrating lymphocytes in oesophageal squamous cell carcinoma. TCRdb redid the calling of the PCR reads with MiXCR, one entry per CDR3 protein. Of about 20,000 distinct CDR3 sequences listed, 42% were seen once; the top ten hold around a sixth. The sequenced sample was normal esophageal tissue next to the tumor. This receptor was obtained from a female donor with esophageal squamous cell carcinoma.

The CDR3 spells CASSARDFENQPQHF. CDR3 in DNA: TGTGCCAGCAGCGCTCGGGACTTTGAGAATCAGCCCCAGCATTTT. The chain recombines TRBV9 with TRBJ1-5; D might be TRBD1 (5 bases). CDR3 length equals 15 residues. The V gene lost 3 bases and the J gene lost 4 bases, with 14 bases spanning the gap. CDR1 and CDR2 from the germline V gene are SGDLS and YYNGEE.